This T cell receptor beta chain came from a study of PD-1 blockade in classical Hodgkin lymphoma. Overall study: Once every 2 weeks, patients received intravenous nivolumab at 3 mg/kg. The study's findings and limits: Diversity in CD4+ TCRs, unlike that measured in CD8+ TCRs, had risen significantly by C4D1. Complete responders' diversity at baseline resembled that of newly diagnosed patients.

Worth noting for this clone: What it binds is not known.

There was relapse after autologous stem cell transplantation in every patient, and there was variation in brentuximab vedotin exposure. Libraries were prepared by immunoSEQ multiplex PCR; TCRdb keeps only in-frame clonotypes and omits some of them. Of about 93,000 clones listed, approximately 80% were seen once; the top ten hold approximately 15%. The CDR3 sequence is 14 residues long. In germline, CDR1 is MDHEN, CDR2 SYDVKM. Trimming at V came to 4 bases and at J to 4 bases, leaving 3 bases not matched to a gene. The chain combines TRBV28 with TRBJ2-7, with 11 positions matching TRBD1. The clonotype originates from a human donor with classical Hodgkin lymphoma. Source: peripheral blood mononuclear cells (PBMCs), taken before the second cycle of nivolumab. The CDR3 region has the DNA TGTGCCAGCAGTTCAGGACAGGGGGCTTACGAGCAGTACTTC. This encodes CASSSGQGAYEQYF. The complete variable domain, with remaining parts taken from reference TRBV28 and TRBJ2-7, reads DVKVTQSSRYLVKRTGEKVFLECVQDMDHENMFWYRQDPGLGLRLIYFSYDVKMKEKGDIPEGYSVSREKKERFSLILESASTNQTSMYLCASSSGQGAYEQYFGPGTRLTVT.